This is a list of T cell receptor beta chains from one sample in a study of T-cell memory formation after mild COVID-19. TCRdb analysed the 5' RACE reads with MiXCR anew, one entry per CDR3 protein. Altogether a few hundred thousand distinct CDR3 sequences are present, about 20% being singletons, with the ten largest covering around 20%. The sample taken for sequencing was PBMCs or a T cell subset sorted from them (not recorded which). The receptors originated from a man between 18 and 29 years old who had mild COVID-19 (a few samples of this study predate the infection). Cell type and time point are not known. The CDR3 runs from the conserved cysteine through the conserved F or W. Each record gives: J gene, CDR3 length, clone size, D gene, V gene, CDR3 protein, CDR3 DNA. D genes are given only for firm matches. Size tells how often a clone was seen (once, few, many) or the class of an expanded clone, and some rows leave it out.

TRBJ2-5,16,few,NA,TRBV15,CATSRDKSFPQETQYF,TGTGCCACCAGCAGAGATAAGTCCTTCCCCCAAGAGACCCAGTACTTC
TRBJ2-1,17,NA,TRBD2,TRBV11-2,CASSFAFGSGGDNEQFF,TGTGCCAGCAGCTTCGCTTTTGGTAGCGGGGGGGACAATGAGCAGTTCTTC
TRBJ2-3,13,NA,NA,TRBV5-4,CASTTVGTDTQYF,TGTGCCAGCACCACCGTGGGCACAGATACGCAGTATTTT
TRBJ1-2,13,few,NA,TRBV4-3,CASSPQTGYGYTF,TGCGCCAGCAGCCCACAGACAGGCTATGGCTACACCTTC
TRBJ2-5,14,NA,TRBD2,TRBV6-6,CASSQRTSGDTQYF,TGTGCCAGCAGTCAACGGACTAGCGGCGACACCCAGTACTTC
TRBJ2-5,14,NA,NA,TRBV20-1,CSARVPSLWETQYF,TGCAGTGCTAGAGTCCCTAGCCTATGGGAGACCCAGTACTTC
TRBJ1-5,15,few,NA,TRBV3-1,CASSQMGATNQPQHF,TGTGCCAGCAGCCAAATGGGAGCCACCAATCAGCCCCAGCATTTT
TRBJ2-6,13,few,NA,TRBV6-1,CASDSSGANVLTF,TGTGCCAGTGACAGCTCTGGGGCCAACGTCCTGACTTTC
TRBJ2-3,12,NA,NA,TRBV6-5,CASSHRTDTQYF,TGTGCCAGCAGTCATCGCACAGATACGCAGTATTTT
TRBJ2-1,17,NA,TRBD2,TRBV5-1,CASSLGLAGELGNEQFF,TGCGCCAGCAGCTTGGGACTAGCGGGAGAGTTAGGCAATGAGCAGTTCTTC
TRBJ2-3,14,few,TRBD2,TRBV9,CASSGSGGADTQYF,TGTGCCAGCAGCGGTAGCGGGGGAGCAGATACGCAGTATTTT
TRBJ2-1,14,many,NA,TRBV5-4,CASSLGGTGNEQFF,TGTGCCAGCAGCTTGGGTGGGACGGGCAATGAGCAGTTCTTC
TRBJ2-2,15,many,NA,TRBV11-2,CASRPMTGNTGELFF,TGTGCCAGCCGCCCTATGACAGGGAACACCGGGGAGCTGTTTTTT
TRBJ1-4,15,NA,NA,TRBV20-1,CSASWPGDPNEKLFF,TGCAGTGCTAGTTGGCCCGGCGATCCTAATGAAAAACTGTTTTTT
TRBJ1-2,13,many,NA,TRBV6-5,CASRRDSNYGYTF,TGTGCCAGCAGACGTGACAGTAACTATGGCTACACCTTC
TRBJ1-5,15,NA,NA,TRBV4-3,CASSQDPGGDQPQHF,TGCGCCAGCAGCCAAGATCCGGGAGGGGATCAGCCCCAGCATTTT
TRBJ2-3,14,few,TRBD2,TRBV20-1,CSARDARGADTQYF,TGCAGTGCTAGAGATGCGCGGGGGGCAGATACGCAGTATTTT
TRBJ1-4,13,NA,NA,TRBV20-1,CSARPSGNEKLFF,TGCAGTGCTCGTCCCTCAGGGAATGAAAAACTGTTTTTT
TRBJ2-1,18,NA,NA,TRBV4-1,CASSQAHVDGNSYNEQFF,TGCGCCAGCAGCCAAGCTCATGTAGATGGGAACTCCTACAATGAGCAGTTCTTC
TRBJ1-6,15,NA,NA,TRBV7-9,CASSPGPEVWSPLHF,TGTGCCAGCAGCCCCGGGCCGGAGGTCTGGTCACCCCTCCACTTT
TRBJ1-2,12,NA,NA,TRBV2,CASSIPPEGYTF,TGTGCCAGCAGTATCCCCCCCGAAGGCTACACCTTC